What follows are 3 T cell receptor beta chains derived from one specimen sequenced in a study of blood T cell repertoires in COVID-19. Sequencing used immunoSEQ multiplex PCR; TCRdb keeps in-frame clones, though not all of them. The sample contains over 200,000 clones, roughly 92% of which appear only once. The sample taken for sequencing was peripheral blood. Every receptor here comes from a man aged 60 to 69 with COVID-19, enrolled during active disease.

J is TRBJ2-7 and V is TRBV7-9, with D maybe TRBD2 (6 bases). V gave up 1 base and J gave up 0 bases, with 13 bases separating them. Germline V lookup: CDR1 SEHNR, CDR2 FQNEAQ (reference sequence). This CDR3 has 16 amino acids. CDR3 DNA sequence: TGTGCCAGCAGCTTAGTCTCGGGACTCGCCTCCTACGAGCAGTACTTC. Its translation is CASSLVSGLASYEQYF.

This rearrangement joins TRBV2 to TRBJ2-3; 8 bases agree with TRBD1. V lost 4 bases and J lost 3; bases outside the gene matches: 6. Looked up from germline, CDR1 is SNHLY and CDR2 is FYNNEI. CDR3 length equals 15 residues. CDR3 DNA sequence: TGTGCCAGCAGTGCGGCAGGGGGCGCGACAGATACGCAGTATTTT. Its translation is CASSAAGGATDTQYF.

This clone showed up many times. The genes are TRBV27 and TRBJ2-2; no definite D call. The V gene's germline CDR1 is MNHEY and CDR2 SMNVEV (reference sequence). V gave up 5 bases and J gave up 7 bases, with 17 bases separating them. The CDR3 is made up of 15 amino acids. The CDR3 DNA follows: TGTGCCAGCAGTCCATCCGGTGGTGGTGGCGGGGAGCTGTTTTTT. Translation gives CASSPSGGGGGELFF.